The rows below give T cell receptor beta chains drawn from one sample of a study of cytomegalovirus exposure and HLA in healthy donors. Assay used: immunoSEQ multiplex PCR; TCRdb lists only in-frame clones, some missing. The data contain about 150,000 clones, around 86% of them singletons. Sequenced input: PBMCs. These receptors were collected from a male donor in good health and CMV-seronegative. Each CDR3 is given with its conserved first and last residue. Each record gives: V gene, clone size, J gene, D gene, CDR3 DNA, CDR3 protein. A D gene is named only where the DNA matches it firmly. Rows may omit the clone size; those that give it use once, few, many or a size class.

TRBV7-9	once	TRBJ1-4	.	TGTGCCAGCAGCAGGGCCGGGGACTCAAGACCGGGCGAAAAACTGTTTTTT	CASSRAGDSRPGEKLFF
TRBV5-1	.	TRBJ2-6	.	TGCGCCAGCAGCTTGATATCAGGGTTGGGATCTGGGGCCAACGCCCTGACTTTC	CASSLISGLGSGANALTF
TRBV5-4	.	TRBJ1-1	TRBD1	TGTGCCAGCAGCTTGAAGAGGGGGCTGAACACTGAAGCTTTCTTT	CASSLKRGLNTEAFF
TRBV28	.	TRBJ2-7	TRBD1	TGTGCCAGCAGATCGACAGGGGGATCGTACGAGCAGTACTTC	CASRSTGGSYEQYF
TRBV5-5	.	TRBJ2-5	.	TGTGCCAGCAGCTGGACAGCCCAAGAGACCCAGTACTTC	CASSWTAQETQYF
TRBV10-1	once	TRBJ2-7	TRBD1	TGCGCCAGCAGTGACCGGACAGGGGCAACCTACGAGCAGTACTTC	CASSDRTGATYEQYF
TRBV29-1	.	TRBJ1-5	.	TGCAGCGTCACGCGGGGCGGCAATCAGCCCCAGCATTTT	CSVTRGGNQPQHF
TRBV5-1	.	TRBJ1-4	.	TGCGCCAGTAAGCAGGGTCCATCCGCAACTAATGAAAAACTGTTTTTT	CASKQGPSATNEKLFF
TRBV5-1	.	TRBJ1-5	.	TGCGCCAGCAGCTTGGATACGGGTAGCAATCAGCCCCAGCATTTT	CASSLDTGSNQPQHF
TRBV6-6	.	TRBJ1-3	.	TGTGCCAGCACCCAGGATGGAAACACCATATATTTT	CASTQDGNTIYF
TRBV5-5	.	TRBJ1-6	.	TGTGCCAGCAGCGGGGGCCCATTTAACTCCTATAATTCACCCCTCCACTTT	CASSGGPFNSYNSPLHF
TRBV5-1	few	TRBJ2-2	.	TGCGCCAGCAGTTACAGGGATACCGGGGAGCTGTTTTTT	CASSYRDTGELFF
TRBV30	.	TRBJ1-1	TRBD1	TGTGCCTGGAACAGGGGATCTATGAACACTGAAGCTTTCTTT	CAWNRGSMNTEAFF
TRBV4-2	.	TRBJ2-5	TRBD2	TGTGCCAGCAGCCAGGGCGGGAGCTTTATTAAGGAGACCCAGTACTTC	CASSQGGSFIKETQYF
TRBV7-8	.	TRBJ1-6	.	TGTGCCAGCAGCCCTCAAGCAGGGGCCGTTAATTCACCCCTCCACTTT	CASSPQAGAVNSPLHF
TRBV6-5	.	TRBJ2-3	TRBD1	TGTGCCAGCAGTCAGGGACAGGGACCGCAGTATTTT	CASSQGQGPQYF
TRBV5-5	.	TRBJ1-4	.	TGTGCCAGCAGCACGTGGACAGCTATTAATGAAAAACTGTTTTTT	CASSTWTAINEKLFF
TRBV5-6	.	TRBJ2-7	TRBD1	TGTGCCAGCAGCTTAGGACAGGGCTACTCCTACGAGCAGTACTTC	CASSLGQGYSYEQYF
TRBV27	once	TRBJ2-7	.	TGTGCCAGCAGGGGGACACTCCAACCCTACGAGCAGTACTTC	CASRGTLQPYEQYF
TRBV27	.	TRBJ1-5	.	TGTGCCAGCAGTCCGGGTACTTACAGGAGTCAGCCCCAGCATTTT	CASSPGTYRSQPQHF
TRBV6-1	.	TRBJ2-6	TRBD1	TGTGCCAGCAGTGGAGACAGGGTGTTTTCTGGGGCCAACGTCCTGACTTTC	CASSGDRVFSGANVLTF
TRBV9	.	TRBJ1-2	.	TGTGCCAGCAGCCCAACGGGGGGCAGCAGCTATGGCTACACCTTC	CASSPTGGSSYGYTF
TRBV7-9	.	TRBJ1-1	TRBD1	TGTGCCAGCAGTTCAGGGGGCGCTTGGGACACTGAAGCTTTCTTT	CASSSGGAWDTEAFF
TRBV9	.	TRBJ1-2	.	TGTGCCAGCAGCTCAAGACAGAACTATGGCTACACCTTC	CASSSRQNYGYTF
TRBV18	few	TRBJ2-7	.	TGTGCCAGCTCACCGGCGGCAGGGTCAACCTACGAGCAGTACTTC	CASSPAAGSTYEQYF
TRBV15	.	TRBJ2-7	TRBD1	TGTGCCACCAGCAGGGGGACAGGGGTCTACGAACAGTACTTC	CATSRGTGVYEQYF
TRBV28	.	TRBJ2-7	.	TGTGCCAGCAGGCCCGAACAGCTACGTACCTACGAGCAGTACTTC	CASRPEQLRTYEQYF
TRBV2	.	TRBJ1-6	.	TGTGCCAGCTACACCGGGGAAAATTCACCCCTCCACTTT	CASYTGENSPLHF
TRBV18	.	TRBJ1-2	TRBD1	TGTGCCAGCTCAGGAGACTTACAGGGGGAAGGCGGCTACACCTTC	CASSGDLQGEGGYTF
TRBV7-9	.	TRBJ1-1	TRBD1	TGTGCCAGCAGCCCCCGGGCAGGGGGGAACACTGAAGCTTTCTTT	CASSPRAGGNTEAFF
TRBV27	few	TRBJ2-2	TRBD1	TGTGCCAGCAGTTCGGGACAGGGGTACACCGGGGAGCTGTTTTTT	CASSSGQGYTGELFF
TRBV10-2	.	TRBJ2-1	TRBD2	TGCGCCAGCTCTATGGCGGGGGGGTACAATGAGCAGTTCTTC	CASSMAGGYNEQFF
TRBV7-9	.	TRBJ1-2	TRBD1	TGTGCCAGCAGCTTAGCCTACCGGGACAGGGAGTATGGCTACACCTTC	CASSLAYRDREYGYTF
TRBV9	few	TRBJ2-7	TRBD1	TGTGCCAGCAGCGTAGGAATGGACAGGGCCTACGAGCAGTACTTC	CASSVGMDRAYEQYF
TRBV11-3	.	TRBJ2-5	TRBD1	TGTGCCAGCAGCGTCCGGACAGGGAACGTAGAGACCCAGTACTTC	CASSVRTGNVETQYF
TRBV2	.	TRBJ1-2	.	TGTGCCAGCAGTGAGGGCCGGGACTGGGATGGCTACACCTTC	CASSEGRDWDGYTF
TRBV4-3	.	TRBJ2-1	TRBD2	TGCGCCAGCAGCCAAGATCCCCCGGGGGGGTACAATGAGCAGTTCTTC	CASSQDPPGGYNEQFF
TRBV19	.	TRBJ1-1	.	TGTGCCAGTAGTAGCCACAAAAGTATGAACACTGAAGCTTTCTTT	CASSSHKSMNTEAFF
TRBV11-2	.	TRBJ1-6	.	TGTGCCAGCAACGGACAGCATTATAATTCACCCCTCCACTTT	CASNGQHYNSPLHF
TRBV10-2	.	TRBJ1-1	.	TGCGCCAGCAGCCCGGGAGGGAAAAACACTGAAGCTTTCTTT	CASSPGGKNTEAFF
TRBV19	.	TRBJ2-6	TRBD1	TGTGCCAGTAGCACAGGGGGCTCTGGGGCCAACGTCCTGACTTTC	CASSTGGSGANVLTF
TRBV2	.	TRBJ2-5	.	TGTGCCAGCAGTGGTATTGGAGGGAGAGGAGAGACCCAGTACTTC	CASSGIGGRGETQYF
TRBV5-4	.	TRBJ2-3	.	TGTGCCAGCAGCCCAAGAGGGGGGGCTAGCACAGATACGCAGTATTTT	CASSPRGGASTDTQYF
TRBV10-1	.	TRBJ2-3	TRBD2	TGCGCCAGCAGTGACTCGGCTAGCGGGCGCACAGATACGCAGTATTTT	CASSDSASGRTDTQYF
TRBV9	.	TRBJ1-4	TRBD1	TGTGCCAGCAGCTTGCGACAGGGACTGAATGAAAAACTGTTTTTT	CASSLRQGLNEKLFF
TRBV4-1	.	TRBJ2-7	TRBD1	TGCGCCAGCAGCCAAGGTACGGACAGGGCTCTCTACGAGCAGTACTTC	CASSQGTDRALYEQYF
TRBV7-9	.	TRBJ2-3	TRBD1	TGTGCCAGCAGCTTAGCAGGGGGCGCAGGCACAGATACGCAGTATTTT	CASSLAGGAGTDTQYF
TRBV6-5	.	TRBJ1-2	.	TGTGCCAGCAGTTACCGGAGAGAGCGGAGCTATGGCTACACCTTC	CASSYRRERSYGYTF
TRBV4-3	.	TRBJ2-6	TRBD2	TGCGCCAGCAGCCAAGATTTGCTAGCGGGGGCTGGGGCCAACGTCCTGACTTTC	CASSQDLLAGAGANVLTF